This paragraph covers one TCR beta chain sequence. Germline-derived CDR1 and CDR2 are SGHVS and FNYEAQ. This CDR3 region has 15 residues. The data derive from a study of T cells expressing NK-cell markers. The overall study: Seven of the eight sequenced donors were HCMV-seropositive; one was seronegative.

TCRdb derives one entry per CDR3 protein from the 5' RACE reads, leaving out DNA. Its table lists 500,000 to 700,000 distinct CDR3 sequences. The TCR was taken from a man aged 18 to 30 in good health. The J gene is TRBJ2-1, the V gene TRBV7-6; without DNA, the TCRdb call of TRBD1 cannot be checked. The sequencing sample was made of blood T cells: a sorted CD56 or NKG2C T cell subset, CD4+ or CD8+ T cells, or bulk PBMC T cells (not recorded which). The chain's CDR3 is CASSLLSSQGVEQFF.